The rows below give T cell receptor beta chains drawn from one sample of a study of blood T cell repertoires in COVID-19. Profiling relied on immunoSEQ multiplex PCR, and the TCRdb table lists in-frame clones only, not all of them. Of 130,000 to 150,000 clones in the sample, 75% to 85% were seen once. Input material: peripheral blood. The receptors originated from a human donor with acute or convalescent COVID-19. The donor label of this sample is uncertain. Each CDR3 is given with its conserved first and last residue. The D gene is left open where the match is weak. Size values are once, few and many counts, or a class for expanded clones, and some rows have none.

>TRBJ2-2|NA|NA|TRBV6-5
CASSYPLALNTGELFF
TGTGCCAGCAGTTACCCGCTAGCGCTGAACACCGGGGAGCTGTTTTTT
>TRBJ1-2|NA|NA|TRBV6-5
CASSYSMPSLRGYTF
TGTGCCAGCAGTTACTCTATGCCTTCTCTGCGGGGCTACACCTTC
>TRBJ1-4|NA|NA|TRBV25-1
CASSETGEVDEKLFF
TGTGCCAGCAGTGAAACGGGTGAAGTCGATGAAAAACTGTTTTTT
>TRBJ1-1|NA|NA|TRBV7-8
CASSLGGEAFF
TGTGCCAGCAGCTTAGGAGGGGAAGCTTTCTTT
>TRBJ1-2|NA|NA|TRBV11-2
CASSRMTGLYGYTF
TGTGCCAGCAGCCGAATGACAGGCCTCTATGGCTACACCTTC
>TRBJ2-3|NA|NA|TRBV4-2
CASSQDPRGGGTDTQYF
TGTGCCAGCAGCCAAGATCCGAGGGGGGGCGGCACAGATACGCAGTATTTT
>TRBJ2-1|NA|NA|TRBV7-3
CASSLTDSRSQFF
TGTGCCAGCAGCTTAACGGACTCCCGATCCCAGTTCTTC
>TRBJ2-1|TRBD2|NA|TRBV6-5
CASGELAGPNEQFF
TGTGCCAGCGGAGAACTAGCGGGACCCAATGAGCAGTTCTTC
>TRBJ1-2|NA|NA|TRBV24-1
CATSATTTASGGEGGYTF
TGTGCCACCAGTGCGACGACAACCGCTTCGGGGGGGGAGGGAGGCTACACCTTC
>TRBJ2-1|TRBD1|NA|TRBV2
CASTGQGSSYNEQFF
TGTGCCAGCACGGGACAGGGGAGCTCCTACAATGAGCAGTTCTTC
>TRBJ2-2|TRBD2|NA|TRBV5-8
CASSPGTSRNTGELFF
TGTGCCAGCAGCCCTGGGACTAGTCGGAACACCGGGGAGCTGTTTTTT
>TRBJ1-2|NA|NA|TRBV6-6
CASSPPRTDNNYGYTF
TGTGCCAGCAGTCCCCCCCGAACGGACAATAACTATGGCTACACCTTC
>TRBJ2-7|TRBD1|NA|TRBV13
CASSLGGQGADEQYF
TGTGCCAGCAGCTTAGGGGGACAGGGGGCCGACGAGCAGTACTTC
>TRBJ1-6|NA|NA|TRBV29-1
CSVRTGRSYNSPLHF
TGCAGCGTTCGTACAGGACGCTCCTATAATTCACCCCTCCACTTT
>TRBJ1-2|NA|NA|TRBV7-6
CASTLFGGDSANYGYTF
TGTGCCAGCACCCTATTTGGGGGGGATTCAGCTAACTATGGCTACACCTTC
>TRBJ2-3|TRBD2|NA|TRBV7-2
CASSQGVAGGPHTQYF
TGTGCCAGCAGTCAAGGGGTGGCGGGGGGGCCACATACGCAGTATTTT
>TRBJ2-1|NA|once|TRBV5-1
CASSDRTEQFF
TGCGCCAGCAGCGACAGGACAGAGCAGTTCTTC
>TRBJ2-2|TRBD2|NA|TRBV6-6
CASSQRGGSGTGELFF
TGTGCCAGCAGCCAGCGGGGGGGTTCGGGCACCGGGGAGCTGTTTTTT
>TRBJ1-1|NA|NA|TRBV2
CASSGRVRTEAFF
TGTGCCAGCAGTGGCAGGGTCCGAACTGAAGCTTTCTTT
>TRBJ2-1|TRBD2|NA|TRBV6-5
CASTGDPIGGEQFF
TGTGCCAGCACTGGGGACCCGATCGGGGGGGAGCAGTTCTTC
>TRBJ1-1|NA|NA|TRBV7-8
CASTPSGGAWNTEAFF
TGTGCCAGCACCCCCTCGGGGGGCGCATGGAACACTGAAGCTTTCTTT
>TRBJ2-5|TRBD2|NA|TRBV30
CAWEGLAGGKTQYF
TGTGCCTGGGAGGGACTAGCGGGGGGAAAGACCCAGTACTTC
>TRBJ1-1|TRBD1|NA|TRBV3-1/TRBV3-2
CASSQAGGRDTEAFF
TGTGCCAGCAGCCAAGCAGGGGGCAGAGACACTGAAGCTTTCTTT
>TRBJ2-2|NA|NA|TRBV14
CASSIGGATGELFF
TGTGCCAGCAGCATAGGGGGGGCCACCGGGGAGCTGTTTTTT
>TRBJ1-2|TRBD1|NA|TRBV5-1
CASSFSEGQGDYGYTF
TGCGCCAGCAGCTTCTCAGAAGGACAGGGGGACTATGGCTACACCTTC
>TRBJ2-3|TRBD2|NA|TRBV20-1
CSARGGRAQYF
TGCAGTGCTAGAGGTGGGAGGGCGCAGTATTTT
>TRBJ1-5|NA|NA|TRBV24-1
CATSDSRVGLVSNQPQHF
TGTGCCACCAGTGACTCCCGGGTGGGACTGGTAAGCAATCAGCCCCAGCATTTT
>TRBJ1-1|NA|once|TRBV30
CAWSVRRGPRSTEAFF
TGTGCCTGGAGTGTAAGGCGGGGGCCCAGGAGCACTGAAGCTTTCTTT
>TRBJ2-1|NA|NA|TRBV27
CASSYGDWDEQFF
TGTGCCAGCAGTTATGGAGACTGGGATGAGCAGTTCTTC
>TRBJ1-1|NA|NA|TRBV27
CASSLSQGLRGTEAFF
TGTGCCAGCAGTTTATCCCAGGGGCTAAGAGGAACTGAAGCTTTCTTT
>TRBJ1-1|TRBD1|NA|TRBV7-2
CASSLSRTGRNTEAFF
TGTGCCAGCAGCTTATCCCGGACAGGGCGGAACACTGAAGCTTTCTTT
>TRBJ1-6|NA|NA|TRBV6-5
CASSPAVGLVSPLHF
TGTGCCAGCTCCCCGGCGGTGGGTTTGGTTTCACCCCTCCACTTT
>TRBJ1-1|TRBD1|NA|TRBV5-6
CASSVPTGMNTEAFF
TGTGCCAGCAGCGTCCCGACAGGGATGAACACTGAAGCTTTCTTT
>TRBJ2-3|NA|NA|TRBV3-1/TRBV3-2
CASSQEWGLPSTDTQYF
TGTGCCAGCAGCCAAGAATGGGGGCTACCCAGCACAGATACGCAGTATTTT
>TRBJ2-7|NA|NA|TRBV5-1
CASSQNSYEQYF
TGCGCCAGCAGCCAAAACTCCTACGAGCAGTACTTC
>TRBJ2-3|NA|NA|TRBV10-2
CASSALRADTQYF
TGCGCCAGCAGTGCGCTACGGGCAGATACGCAGTATTTT
>TRBJ1-1|NA|few|TRBV5-6
CASSLSTPGTEAFF
TGTGCCAGCAGCTTGTCGACTCCAGGGACTGAAGCTTTCTTT
>TRBJ2-3|TRBD2|NA|TRBV3-1/TRBV3-2
CASSPWTSGATDTQYF
TGTGCCAGCAGCCCCTGGACTAGCGGGGCCACAGATACGCAGTATTTT
>TRBJ1-5|TRBD1|once|TRBV15
CATSRIRGQGNQPQHF
TGTGCCACCAGCAGAATAAGGGGGCAGGGCAATCAGCCCCAGCATTTT
>TRBJ1-1|TRBD1|NA|TRBV6-5
CASTATGEGNTEAFF
TGTGCCAGCACAGCGACAGGGGAGGGGAACACTGAAGCTTTCTTT
>TRBJ2-1|NA|NA|TRBV9
CASSVEPYLYNEQFF
TGTGCCAGCAGCGTAGAGCCCTACCTATACAATGAGCAGTTCTTC
>TRBJ1-6|NA|NA|TRBV7-6
CASSLASGSPLHF
TGTGCCAGCAGCTTGGCCTCAGGTTCACCCCTCCACTTT
>TRBJ1-6|NA|NA|TRBV28
CASSFLVGSPLHF
TGTGCCAGCAGTTTCCTGGTGGGCTCACCCCTCCACTTT
>TRBJ2-7|TRBD1|NA|TRBV7-9
CASSSGTGAYEQYF
TGTGCCAGCAGCTCCGGGACAGGGGCCTACGAGCAGTACTTC
>TRBJ2-7|TRBD2|NA|TRBV6-1
CASSEELAEYEQYF
TGTGCCAGCAGTGAGGAACTAGCGGAATACGAGCAGTACTTC
>TRBJ1-4|NA|once|TRBV12-5
CASAPQGRIEKLFF
TGTGCTAGTGCCCCCCAGGGGCGGATTGAAAAACTGTTTTTT
>TRBJ1-1|NA|few|TRBV29-1
CSVTTAPEAFF
TGCAGCGTTACGACAGCGCCTGAAGCTTTCTTT
>TRBJ2-2|TRBD1|NA|TRBV29-1
CSVDRGQGTGELFF
TGCAGCGTTGACCGGGGACAGGGTACCGGGGAGCTGTTTTTT
>TRBJ1-2|TRBD1|NA|TRBV4-1
CASSQVIGWTGETGGYTF
TGCGCCAGCAGCCAAGTCATTGGGTGGACAGGTGAAACGGGTGGCTACACCTTC
>TRBJ1-2|NA|NA|TRBV5-8
CASSLGQINYGYTF
TGTGCCAGCAGCTTGGGACAGATTAACTATGGCTACACCTTC
>TRBJ1-5|NA|NA|TRBV30
CAWSVGRSGSNQPQHF
TGTGCCTGGAGTGTAGGCAGGTCAGGCAGCAATCAGCCCCAGCATTTT
>TRBJ2-7|NA|few|TRBV3-1/TRBV3-2
CASSQGLLQYF
TGTGCCAGCAGCCAGGGACTCTTGCAGTACTTC
>TRBJ2-1|TRBD2|NA|TRBV5-1
CASSLAAGDYNEQFF
TGCGCCAGCAGCTTGGCGGCGGGGGACTACAATGAGCAGTTCTTC
>TRBJ1-4|NA|NA|TRBV15
CATFKEVRREKLFF
TGTGCCACCTTCAAAGAGGTGCGGAGGGAAAAACTGTTTTTT
>TRBJ1-1|NA|NA|TRBV12-3/TRBV12-4
CASSLGGNTEAFF
TGTGCCAGCAGTTTAGGAGGGAACACTGAAGCTTTCTTT
>TRBJ1-3|TRBD1|once|TRBV6-6
CASSYGTGAFGNTIYF
TGTGCCAGCAGTTACGGGACAGGGGCATTTGGAAACACCATATATTTT
>TRBJ2-2|TRBD2|few|TRBV6-4
CASSLSGGSTGELFF
TGTGCCAGCAGCCTTAGCGGGGGATCAACCGGGGAGCTGTTTTTT
>TRBJ1-2|TRBD1|NA|TRBV6-5
CASSYADRGYGYTF
TGTGCCAGCAGTTACGCCGACAGGGGCTATGGCTACACCTTC
>TRBJ1-3|TRBD1|few|TRBV10-3
CAISETGEIAGNTIYF
TGTGCCATCAGTGAAACAGGGGAAATAGCTGGAAACACCATATATTTT
>TRBJ1-1|NA|NA|TRBV27
CASSFNSNTEAFF
TGTGCCAGCAGTTTTAACAGCAACACTGAAGCTTTCTTT